This T cell receptor beta chain was obtained from a study of metastatic and nonmetastatic thyroid tumors. At the level of the study: A comparison of repertoires was made across blood and tumor or nodule tissue from malignant and benign thyroid patients. Study-level findings and limits: Significantly greater TCR beta diversity was reportedly found in malignant thyroid tumors than in benign nodules (in blood and tumor).

On this clone itself: Its matching antigen is unknown.

Methods used by the authors: It was from CDR3 differences across clinicopathological groups that a distant-metastasis classifier for papillary thyroid cancer was built. TCRdb ran MiXCR on the PCR reads. What appears here as the V and J calls and clone size reflects TCRdb's work, not the paper's. The data hold some 15,000 clones, with about 30% observed a single time. All patients were treatment-naive before thyroid surgery. The sequence was collected from a female donor with papillary thyroid cancer or a benign thyroid nodule (not recorded which). Some clones in this sample may be carry-over from other donors' samples. The sample consisted of adjacent normal tissue.

CDR3 DNA sequence: TGTGCCAGCAGCTCGACAGGGAACACTGAAGCTTTCTTT. The encoded protein is CASSSTGNTEAFF. The rearrangement joins TRBV11-3 to TRBJ1-1; tentatively, D is TRBD1 (6 bases). The CDR3 runs 13 residues. Germline V gives CDR1 SGHNT, CDR2 YENEEA. V was shortened by 4 bases and J by 1 base, with 7 bases between the two germline ends.